This record concerns one TCR beta chain sequence. Assay used: immunoSEQ multiplex PCR; TCRdb lists only in-frame clones, some missing. Of some 60,000 clones detected, approximately 78% appear once; the ten largest clones hold under 2%. The germline V gene encodes CDR1 SNHLY and CDR2 FYNNEI. Trimming took 8 bases from V and 2 from J; bases not matched to a gene: 5. The CDR3 consists of 13 residues. The data originate from a study of OX40 agonist ivuxolimab in advanced cancers. The TCR comes from an adult with an advanced solid tumor such as melanoma, head and neck, liver or kidney cancer. V is TRBV2 and J is TRBJ1-1; 7 positions match TRBD1. The material sequenced was CD4+ or CD8+ T cells sorted from blood, taken in a trial of the OX40 agonist ivuxolimab. The CDR3 here is CASWGQINTEAFF. CDR3 nucleotide sequence: TGTGCCAGCTGGGGACAGATTAACACTGAAGCTTTCTTT.